Sequencing of this T cell receptor (beta chain) was carried out in a study of blood T cells in healthy people across ages. The V segment lost 5 bases and the J segment 2 bases; nucleotides outside the gene matches: 7. Germline V gives CDR1 SEHNR, CDR2 FQNEAQ (reference sequence). The CDR3 runs to 15 residues. Next came a second PCR, run for about 7 to 12 cycles, which used a sample-barcoded 5' primer along with a J-beta primer mix. All cDNA molecules were each tagged by a template-switch adaptor with 12 random nucleotides. TCRdb processed the 5' RACE reads anew with MiXCR; each CDR3 protein has one entry. Among 1 million or so distinct CDR3 sequences listed, around 27% were seen once. These records were also assigned to another study, of T cells of mothers and their children. In that study: When the second PCR was run, its M1S primer added sample barcodes and 2-4 random nucleotides.

Sequencing input: blood. The chain recombines TRBV7-9 with TRBJ2-7; 9 nucleotides align to TRBD1. The receptor was isolated from a girl aged 2 to 10 in good health. This CDR3 is CASSHRDRVPYEQYF. Here the CDR3 DNA reads TGTGCCAGCAGCCACCGGGACAGGGTCCCCTACGAGCAGTACTTC.